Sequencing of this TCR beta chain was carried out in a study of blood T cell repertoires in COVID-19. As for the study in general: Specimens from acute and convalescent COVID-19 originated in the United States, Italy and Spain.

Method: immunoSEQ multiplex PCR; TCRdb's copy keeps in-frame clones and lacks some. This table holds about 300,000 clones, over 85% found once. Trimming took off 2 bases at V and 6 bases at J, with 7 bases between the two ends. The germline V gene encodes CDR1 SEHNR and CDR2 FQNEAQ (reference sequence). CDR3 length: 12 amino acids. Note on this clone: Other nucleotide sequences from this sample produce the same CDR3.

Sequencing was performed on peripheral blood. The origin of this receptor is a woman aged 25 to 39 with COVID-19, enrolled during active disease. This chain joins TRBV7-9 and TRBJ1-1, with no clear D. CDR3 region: CASSLRVPEAFF. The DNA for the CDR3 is TGTGCCAGCAGCTTACGAGTGCCTGAAGCTTTCTTT.